This TCR beta chain was identified in a study of T cell responses to AZD1222 COVID-19 vaccine. Trimming took 0 bases from V and 4 from J, leaving 8 bases between them. Germline CDR1 reads SGHKS; CDR2 reads YYEKEE (reference sequence). This CDR3 is 13 amino acids long. TCRdb's table, derived via immunoSEQ multiplex PCR, lists solely in-frame clones and lacks some. The table has around 110,000 clones, 92% seen once. Specimen: peripheral blood, collected 28 days after the second AZD1222 dose. This rearrangement joins TRBV5-5 to TRBJ2-7, with D tentatively TRBD2 (6 bases). The source is an adult who received the AZD1222 COVID-19 vaccine. CDR3 DNA: TGTGCCAGCAGCTTGGGAGCGGGTTACGAGCAGTACTTC. Amino acids: CASSLGAGYEQYF. Supplemented by reference TRBV5-5 and TRBJ2-7, the full variable domain reads DAGVTQSPTHLIKTRGQQVTLRCSPISGHKSVSWYQQVLGQGPQFIFQYYEKEERGRGNFPDRFSARQFPNYSSELNVNALLLGDSALYLCASSLGAGYEQYFGPGTRLTVT.